These 28 T cell receptor beta chains originate from one sample sequenced in a study of blood T cell repertoires in COVID-19. Data came from immunoSEQ multiplex PCR; TCRdb stores just in-frame clones and leaves some out. The sample lists just under 20,000 clones, roughly 81% occurring once. What was sequenced was peripheral blood. The receptors originated from a human donor with active COVID-19. The donor label of this sample is uncertain.

The chain couples TRBV7-2 to TRBJ2-2, with 8 bases aligning to TRBD2. The CDR3 length is 16 residues. J was trimmed by 2 bases and V by 5 bases; bases with no gene match: 7. Germline V CDR1 and CDR2: SGHTA, FQGNSA. This chain's CDR3 is CASSLRSGGNTGELFF. For the CDR3, the DNA is TGTGCCAGCAGCCTACGCAGCGGGGGTAACACCGGGGAGCTGTTTTTT.

V usage is TRBV10-3 and J usage is TRBJ1-1, with D unclear. Germline-derived CDR1 and CDR2 are ENHRY and SYGVKD. The V and J ends lost 0 bases and 0 bases respectively, with 20 bases between them. The CDR3 spans 19 residues. The CDR3 sequence is CAISESGVSGASMNTEAFF. The CDR3 DNA reads as TGTGCCATCAGTGAGTCGGGAGTCAGTGGAGCCTCAATGAACACTGAAGCTTTCTTT.

The V and J genes are TRBV5-8 and TRBJ1-5; 8 bases align to TRBD1. The CDR3 loop spans 16 amino acids. Germline lookup yields CDR1 SGHTS and CDR2 YDEGEE. V was clipped by 5 bases and J by 1 base; unmatched bases: 8. The chain's CDR3 is CASSFTGGGSNQPQHF. DNA of the CDR3: TGTGCCAGCAGTTTTACAGGGGGTGGCAGCAATCAGCCCCAGCATTTT.

This chain joins TRBV19 and TRBJ1-2; no clear D. Between the trimmed V and J ends, which lost 4 bases and 2 bases, there was a span of 8 bases. The germline gives CDR1 LNHDA, CDR2 SQIVND (reference sequence). The CDR3 is 13 residues long. In DNA form, the CDR3 reads TGTGCCAGTAGTACTCGACAAAACTATGGCTACACCTTC. Its translation is CASSTRQNYGYTF.

This clone was observed once. The genes are TRBV7-8 and TRBJ2-3; TRBD2 matches at 11 bases. The CDR3 has 18 amino acids. CDR1 SGHVS and CDR2 FQNEAQ come from the germline V gene. Trimming took 3 bases from V and 4 from J; bases not matched to a gene: 12. Here the CDR3 reads CASSFFGLAGGPADTQYF. In DNA form, the CDR3 reads TGTGCCAGCAGCTTTTTTGGGCTAGCGGGGGGCCCGGCAGATACGCAGTATTTT. The whole variable domain, filled in from reference TRBV7-8 and TRBJ2-3, reads GAGVSQSPRYKVAKRGQDVALRCDPISGHVSLFWYQQALGQGPEFLTYFQNEAQLDKSGLPSDRFFAERPEGSVSTLKIQRTQQEDSAVYLCASSFFGLAGGPADTQYFGPGTRLTVL.

The gene calls are TRBV10-3 and TRBJ2-2; a weak D match, TRBD2 (5 bases). Looked up from germline, CDR1 is ENHRY and CDR2 is SYGVKD. CDR3 length equals 13 residues. Trimming took 2 bases from V and 7 from J, leaving 8 bases between them. The CDR3 is CAISEPGDGELFF. CDR3 bases: TGTGCCATCAGTGAGCCCGGGGACGGGGAGCTGTTTTTT.

The chain links TRBV10-3 to TRBJ1-1; 8 positions agree with TRBD1. The CDR3 runs to 14 residues. The germline gives CDR1 ENHRY, CDR2 SYGVKD. J lost 1 base, V lost 5 bases, and 3 bases had no gene match. The CDR3: CAISQGAPNTEAFF. The CDR3 DNA reads TGTGCCATCAGTCAGGGGGCGCCGAACACTGAAGCTTTCTTT.

This clone was observed once. The genes are TRBV29-1 and TRBJ1-2, with a weak D call TRBD1 (6 bases). Germline CDR1 SQVTM, CDR2 ANQGSEA. This CDR3 contains 13 residues. Deletions cut 0 bases from V and 8 bases from J, with 13 bases between. CDR3 sequence: CSVEDPTGNGYTF. In nucleotides, the CDR3 is TGCAGCGTTGAAGATCCCACAGGGAACGGCTACACCTTC.

This chain links TRBV29-1 with TRBJ2-1; TRBD1 matches 7 bases. Germline values: CDR1 SQVTM, CDR2 ANQGSEA. V lost 5 bases, J lost 4 bases, and 8 bases stayed unmatched. The CDR3 extends over 14 amino acids. The CDR3 DNA reads as TGCAGCGTTCTGACAGGGCGTCAATACAATGAGCAGTTCTTC. Protein: CSVLTGRQYNEQFF.

This clone appeared once. The genes are TRBV6-5 and TRBJ2-1, with TRBD2 matching 9 bases. Germline assignment: CDR1 MNHEY and CDR2 SVGAGI. Trimming took 8 bases from V and 9 from J; bases not matched to a gene: 14. CDR3 size: 15 residues. CDR3 loop: CASRGSASGAGEQFF. The CDR3 DNA reads as TGTGCCAGCCGAGGGTCGGCTAGCGGGGCGGGTGAGCAGTTCTTC.

The gene calls are TRBV7-8 and TRBJ2-7; D ambiguous. This CDR3 comprises 12 residues. Germline V lookup: CDR1 SGHVS, CDR2 FQNEAQ. The ends were cut back, 1 base at V and 6 bases at J, with 7 bases in the middle. As DNA, the CDR3 is TGTGCCAGCAGCTTAGTCCTCGGCGAGCAGTACTTC. It yields the protein CASSLVLGEQYF.

The V call is TRBV6-2 or TRBV6-3, the J call TRBJ2-5; possible D gene TRBD2, 6 bases. V dropped 3 bases and J dropped 5 bases, with 10 bases sitting between them. Germline CDR1 MNHEY, CDR2 SVGEGT. The CDR3 spans 13 residues. The CDR3 loop is CASSYIAGETQYF. CDR3 in DNA: TGTGCCAGCAGTTATATCGCGGGGGAGACCCAGTACTTC.

J is TRBJ2-7 and V is TRBV3-1 (or the pseudogene TRBV3-2); the match to TRBD1 covers 8 bases. The CDR3 consists of 13 residues. After removal of 6 bases from V and 3 bases from J, the junction contained 4 bases not matched to a gene. The germline V gene has CDR1 LGHDT and CDR2 YNNKEL (reference sequence). CDR3 DNA sequence: TGTGCCAGCAGTTTCACAGGGGGCTACGAGCAGTACTTC. It codes for CASSFTGGYEQYF.

The chain links TRBV3-1 (or the pseudogene TRBV3-2) to TRBJ2-3; 8 bases align to TRBD2. This CDR3 is built from 17 residues. J gave up 3 bases and V 0 bases, and 8 bases lay outside the gene matches. Germline V gene data show CDR1 as LGHDT and CDR2 as YNNKEL (reference sequence). This CDR3 reads CASSQDRTGGSTDTQYF. The CDR3 DNA follows: TGTGCCAGCAGCCAAGATCGTACGGGAGGGTCGACAGATACGCAGTATTTT.

The chain joins TRBV27 to TRBJ1-1, with D perhaps matching TRBD1 (6 bases). Germline CDR1 and CDR2: MNHEY and SMNVEV (reference sequence). V dropped 5 bases and J dropped 2 bases, with 15 bases sitting between them. The CDR3 is 15 amino acids. The CDR3 DNA follows: TGTGCCAGCAGTAGACAGGCAGCCCTTAACACTGAAGCTTTCTTT. The encoded protein is CASSRQAALNTEAFF.

The rearrangement joins TRBV5-1 to TRBJ1-2, with D perhaps matching TRBD1 (6 bases). The ends were cut back, 4 bases at V and 1 base at J, with 11 bases in the middle. Germline V gives CDR1 SGHRS, CDR2 YFSETQ. The CDR3 runs to 14 residues. The CDR3 DNA follows: TGCGCCAGCAGCGGTGACAGGATTAACTATGGCTACACCTTC. Protein product: CASSGDRINYGYTF.

This clone was picked up a small number of times. This sequence joins TRBV6-2 or TRBV6-3 and TRBJ1-2; TRBD1 aligns across 11 bases. The trim removed 5 bases at V and 7 bases at J, leaving 6 bases unmatched. CDR1 is MNHEY, CDR2 SVGEGT, per germline. This CDR3 region has 14 residues. Written as DNA, the CDR3 is TGTGCCAGCAGTCGCCGGACAGGGGGCTTTGGCTACACCTTC. Its protein product is CASSRRTGGFGYTF.

The chain joins TRBV28 to TRBJ1-2, with a weak D call TRBD1 (5 bases). Trimming pared 7 bases from V and 4 bases from J, leaving 19 bases between. Germline assignment: CDR1 MDHEN and CDR2 SYDVKM. The CDR3 sequence is 15 residues long. CDR3 sequence reads: CASISPGRKGYGYTF. The CDR3 DNA is TGTGCCAGCATTTCCCCAGGGCGGAAAGGCTATGGCTACACCTTC.

The chain recombines TRBV6-5 with TRBJ2-5; possibly TRBD2 for D (6 bases). There are 14 residues in the CDR3. CDR1 is MNHEY, CDR2 SVGAGI, per germline. The V end was cut by 6 bases, the J end by 8 bases, with 19 bases between. The CDR3 region is CASSPTSHLGTQYF. For the CDR3, the DNA is TGTGCCAGCAGCCCCACTAGCCACCTGGGTACCCAGTACTTC.

The rearrangement links TRBV5-8 to TRBJ2-3, with 9 nucleotides matching TRBD1. Germline lookup yields CDR1 SGHTS and CDR2 YDEGEE. This CDR3 is built from 17 residues. The V segment lost 0 bases and the J segment 0 bases; nucleotides outside the gene matches: 5. CDR3 sequence: CASSLVKDRGSTDTQYF. CDR3 sequence (DNA): TGTGCCAGCAGCTTGGTAAAAGACAGGGGGAGCACAGATACGCAGTATTTT.

This clone was counted only a few times. The chain uses TRBV6-2 or TRBV6-3 and TRBJ1-4; D remains unclear. Looked up from germline, CDR1 is MNHEY and CDR2 is SVGEGT. The CDR3 length is 13 residues. Trimming shortened V by 0 bases and J by 15 bases, and 14 bases separated the two germline ends. CDR3 region: CASSYSWFGEVFF. The CDR3, as DNA: TGTGCCAGCAGTTACTCGTGGTTCGGGGAAGTGTTTTTT.

This clone was seen a few times. Within the sample, other DNA sequences also encode this same CDR3. The J gene is TRBJ2-1, the V gene TRBV7-9, with D possibly TRBD1 on 6 matching bases. Looked up from germline, CDR1 is SEHNR and CDR2 is FQNEAQ (reference sequence). V lost 2 bases to trimming and J lost 5 bases, with 10 bases between them. The CDR3 is 14 amino acids. The CDR3 loop is CASSLTQGDNEQFF. The CDR3 DNA is TGTGCCAGCAGCTTAACACAGGGTGACAATGAGCAGTTCTTC.

The count of this clone is one. V gene TRBV5-5 combines with J gene TRBJ2-1, with 9 bases lining up with TRBD1. The J segment lost 5 bases and the V segment lost 3 bases, leaving 9 bases of the junction unmatched. Germline V lookup: CDR1 SGHKS, CDR2 YYEKEE (reference sequence). The CDR3 runs to 16 residues. The CDR3 DNA is TGTGCCAGCAGCTCAGGCGCGGGACAGGGCCACAATGAGCAGTTCTTC. Translated, it gives CASSSGAGQGHNEQFF.

The chain joins TRBV6-5 to TRBJ1-5; D is undetermined. Looked up from germline, CDR1 is MNHEY and CDR2 is SVGAGI. V was cut by 6 bases and J by 0 bases, with 9 bases left in between. This CDR3 is built from 14 residues. Here the CDR3 DNA reads TGTGCCAGCAGACCCGAGTATAGCAATCAGCCCCAGCATTTT. Protein sequence: CASRPEYSNQPQHF.

The chain combines TRBV7-3 with TRBJ1-1; unclear D gene. CDR3 length: 13 residues. The germline V gene has CDR1 SGHTA and CDR2 FQGTGA. The V end was cut by 4 bases, the J end by 6 bases, with 12 bases between. For the CDR3, the DNA is TGTGCCAGCAGCTCCTCCGCGGTACCTGAAGCTTTCTTT. Translated, it gives CASSSSAVPEAFF. The full variable domain, in which reference TRBV7-3 and TRBJ1-1 provide the parts outside the CDR3, is GAGVSQTPSNKVTEKGKYVELRCDPISGHTALYWYRQSLGQGPEFLIYFQGTGAADDSGLPNDRFFAVRPEGSVSTLKIQRTERGDSAVYLCASSSSAVPEAFFGQGTRLTVV.

The J gene is TRBJ2-1, the V gene TRBV7-3; 9 nucleotides line up with TRBD2. Germline CDR1 is SGHTA and CDR2 is FQGTGA. The V and J ends lost 5 bases and 9 bases, in that order; junction bases with no gene match: 8. There are 14 residues in the CDR3. CDR3 region: CASSPRGGQGEQFF. The CDR3 DNA follows: TGTGCCAGCAGCCCGCGGGGGGGCCAGGGTGAGCAGTTCTTC.

The chain is built from TRBV2 and TRBJ1-2, with D maybe TRBD1 (6 bases). This CDR3 contains 15 residues. Trimming shortened V by 5 bases and J by 8 bases, and 21 bases separated the two germline ends. Germline V gene sequence: CDR1 SNHLY, CDR2 FYNNEI. CDR3 bases: TGTGCCAGCAGTCTTGGGGACATACCAGACGGGGGCTACACCTTC. Amino acid sequence: CASSLGDIPDGGYTF. The variable domain in full, completed from reference TRBV2 and TRBJ1-2, reads EPEVTQTPSHQVTQMGQEVILRCVPISNHLYFYWYRQILGQKVEFLVSFYNNEISEKSEIFDDQFSVERPDGSNFTLKIRSTKLEDSAMYFCASSLGDIPDGGYTFGSGTRLTVV.

This clone was seen once. Compared with germline, one end of the junction differs, possibly owing to a read error. The genes are TRBV27 and TRBJ1-5; TRBD1 matches 7 bases. CDR3 length: 14 amino acids. CDR1 is MNHEY, CDR2 SMNVEV, per germline (reference sequence). The chain's CDR3 is CASSLAGGDHPQHF. The CDR3 region has the DNA TGTGCCAGCAGTTTAGCAGGGGGAGATCATCCCCAGCATTTT.